Each of the 26 T cell receptor beta chains below was sequenced from the same sample in a study of Tregs in tolerant kidney transplant recipients. Using immunoSEQ multiplex PCR, the repertoire was profiled, and TCRdb retains in-frame clones only, with some absent. The clone table shows approximately 15,000 clones, with the ten largest holding 25% to 30%. The nonmyeloablative bone marrow transplants came from related graft donors, with transient mixed chimerism. This specimen was CD8+ T cells from blood (PBMCs), taken 6 months after the transplant. All receptors derive from a human patient who received a combined kidney and bone marrow transplant. Some T cells may be provided by the graft donor.

A remark on this clone: The missing CDR3 end, 3 residues past where the read stops, is filled in from the germline J gene. The chain is built from TRBV7-9 and TRBJ2-2; D is uncertain. There are 12 residues in the CDR3. Trimming took 5 bases from V and 7 from J, leaving 8 bases between them. The germline V gene encodes CDR1 SEHNR and CDR2 FQNEAQ (reference sequence). Incomplete CDR3 DNA: TGTGCCAGCAGCCGACATGTCGGGGAG. It encodes CASSRHVGE. The whole CDR3 is CASSRHVGELFF.

On this clone itself: The read falls 3 residues short of the CDR3 end, and the missing part is taken from the germline J gene. The V and J genes are TRBV5-1 and TRBJ1-4, with D perhaps matching TRBD1 (5 bases). CDR3 length: 17 amino acids. Germline-derived CDR1 and CDR2 are SGHRS and YFSETQ. CDR3 bases read: TGCGCCAGCAGCTTCCAGGCAGCGGGCTCTGGGGCCAACGTA. Encoded protein: CASSFQAAGSGANV. The CDR3 in its entirety is CASSFQAAGSGANVLFF. The complete variable domain, with remaining parts taken from reference TRBV5-1 and TRBJ1-4, reads KAGVTQTPRYLIKTRGQQVTLSCSPISGHRSVSWYQQTPGQGLQFLFEYFSETQRNKGNFPGRFSGRQFSNSRSEMNVSTLELGDSALYLCASSFQAAGSGANVLFFGSGTQLSVL.

As regards this clone: The CDR3 extends 3 residues past the end of the read, so its final part is completed from the germline J gene. The chain is built from TRBV6-2 or TRBV6-3 and TRBJ2-7, with 9 bases that match TRBD2. This CDR3 is built from 15 residues. Trimming cost V 7 bases and J 0 bases; bases outside gene matches: 7. CDR1 MNHEY and CDR2 SVGEGT come from the germline V gene. The sequenced part of the CDR3 DNA is TGTGCCAGCAACAGACTAGCGGATAGCTCCTACGAG. Its protein product is CASNRLADSSYE. The full CDR3 protein reads CASNRLADSSYEQYF.

In regard to this clone: Read sequence stops 3 residues before the CDR3 end, and the germline J gene provides the missing end. The rearrangement uses TRBV6-1 and TRBJ1-5; no reliable D call. The CDR3 has 13 residues. Germline V gives CDR1 MNHNS, CDR2 SASEGT. Trimming removed 3 bases at V and 7 bases at J, with 10 bases between. The DNA read from the CDR3 is TGTGCCAGCAGTGATTTTAGTCCCCAGCCC. Amino acid sequence: CASSDFSPQP. The full CDR3 protein is CASSDFSPQPQHF.

Of note for this clone: Coverage ceases 3 residues before the CDR3 finishes, and the germline J gene fills in the end. The chain links TRBV6-2 or TRBV6-3 to TRBJ2-7; no firm D call. Trimming left V 6 bases short and J 2 bases short, with 11 bases between. Germline V gene sequence: CDR1 MNHEY, CDR2 SVGEGT. There are 13 residues in the CDR3. The CDR3 spells CASRAWSPYEQYF. The CDR3 DNA, read in part, is TGTGCCAGCAGAGCCTGGTCCCCCTACGAG.

Regarding this clone: The read stops 3 residues short of the end of the CDR3; the missing end is completed from the germline J gene. This rearrangement joins TRBV20-1 to TRBJ2-2; 7 positions match TRBD2. Germline assignment: CDR1 DFQATT and CDR2 SNEGSKA (reference sequence). With 5 bases clipped from V and 5 bases from J, the junction kept 5 bases outside the gene matches. The CDR3 spans 13 residues. The CDR3 protein is CSARDYRTGELFF. The part of the CDR3 DNA that was read is TGCAGTGCTCGGGACTATAGGACCGGGGAG.

In regard to this clone: With the read ending 3 residues before the CDR3 end, the germline J gene is used to fill in that end. The chain links TRBV5-1 to TRBJ2-7; D is undetermined. Looked up from germline, CDR1 is SGHRS and CDR2 is YFSETQ. Trimming cost V 0 bases and J 6 bases, with 7 bases left between them. The CDR3 length is 12 residues. The chain's CDR3 is CASSLAGGEQYF. Incomplete CDR3 DNA: TGCGCCAGCAGCTTGGCAGGTGGCGAG.

CDR3 sequence: CASRGLDSYNEQFF. The sequenced part of the CDR3 DNA is TGTGCCAGTAGGGGACTGGACTCCTACAATGAG. The chain has TRBV19 and TRBJ2-1, with D possibly being TRBD2 (6 bases). The observed sequence ends 3 residues before the CDR3 terminus, with the missing tail filled in from the germline J gene. The CDR3 totals 14 residues. Germline CDR1 LNHDA, CDR2 SQIVND (reference sequence). V was trimmed by 6 bases and J by 0 bases, leaving 9 bases between them.

Remarks on this clone: The CDR3 end falls 3 residues outside the read, so it is completed with the germline J gene. V gene TRBV6-1 combines with J gene TRBJ1-3; D perhaps matches TRBD1 (6 bases). The ends were cut back, 2 bases at V and 1 base at J, with 6 bases in the middle. Germline V lookup: CDR1 MNHNS, CDR2 SASEGT. This CDR3 region has 14 residues. The CDR3 spells CASSETGSGNTIYF. The part of the CDR3 DNA that was read is TGTGCCAGCAGTGAAACAGGGTCTGGAAACACC.

Worth noting for this clone: The read finishes 3 residues shy of the CDR3 end, and the germline J gene is used to complete it. The V gene is TRBV30, the J gene TRBJ2-3; weak D call: TRBD1 (5 bases). The germline CDR1 and CDR2 sequences are GTSNPN and SVGIG (reference sequence). The CDR3 covers 13 residues. CDR3 residues: CAWTSGARQPQYF. Partial CDR3 DNA: TGTGCCTGGACTAGTGGGGCGAGGCAGCCG.

Comment on this clone: The CDR3 end is not reached by the read, which stops 3 residues before it; the germline J gene fills it in. The J gene is TRBJ1-2, the V gene TRBV18, with D perhaps matching TRBD1 (5 bases). This CDR3 comprises 15 residues. The germline V gene encodes CDR1 KGHSH and CDR2 LQKENI. V lost 0 bases and J lost 5, with 13 bases in between. The CDR3: CASSPPAGGRYGYTF. Incomplete CDR3 DNA: TGTGCCAGCTCACCACCGGCGGGGGGAAGGTATGGC.

Note on this clone: An end of the junction differs from the germline gene, which may be a read error. The read ends 3 residues early relative to the CDR3; the germline J gene fills the gap. The sample carries other DNA sequences with the same CDR3. The chain combines TRBV18 with TRBJ1-3; 9 bases match TRBD1. Germline V CDR1 and CDR2: KGHSH, LQKENI. There are 19 residues in the CDR3. CDR3: CASSPSAGGQGNSGNTIYF. The CDR3 bases that were read are TGTGCCAGCTCACCGTCGGCCGGTGGACAGGGGAACTCTGGAAACACA. The variable domain in full, with the rest retrieved from reference TRBV18 and TRBJ1-3, is NAGVMQNPRHLVRRRGQEARLRCSPMKGHSHVYWYRQLPEEGLKFMVYLQKENIIDESGMPKERFSAEFPKEGPSILRIQQVVRGDSAAYFCASSPSAGGQGNSGNTIYFGEGSWLTVV.

About this clone itself: Read data end 3 residues before the CDR3 end; the end is taken from the germline J gene. This chain connects TRBV11-2 to TRBJ2-7; TRBD2 might be the D (5 bases). Germline values: CDR1 SGHAT, CDR2 FQNNGV. This CDR3 has 14 residues. The V and J ends lost 7 bases and 6 bases respectively, with 19 bases between them. The covered CDR3 bases are TGTGCCAGCACCATGGACTCGTCCCTTCTCGAG. Translating it yields CASTMDSSLLE. The entire CDR3 protein is CASTMDSSLLEQYF.

Worth noting for this clone: The observed sequence ends 3 residues before the CDR3 terminus, with the missing tail filled in from the germline J gene. The V gene is TRBV30, the J gene TRBJ2-7; 14 bases map to TRBD2. The CDR3 consists of 16 residues. CDR1 and CDR2 (germline): GTSNPN, SVGIG (reference sequence). V lost 4 bases, J lost 6 bases, and 11 bases stayed unmatched. The CDR3 bases that were read are TGTGCCTGGACCGCGCCCTCGACTAGCGGGAGGGGCGAG. Its translation is CAWTAPSTSGRGE. The CDR3 as a whole reads CAWTAPSTSGRGEQYF.

Note on this clone: The sequence runs out 3 residues before the end of the CDR3; the remainder is reconstructed from the germline J gene. The V call is TRBV7-9, the J call TRBJ2-1; 7 positions agree with TRBD2. With 1 base clipped from V and 4 bases from J, the junction kept 4 bases outside the gene matches. This CDR3 is 15 amino acids long. Germline V gene sequence: CDR1 SEHNR, CDR2 FQNEAQ (reference sequence). CDR3: CASSLVLAVYNEQFF. CDR3 DNA, as far as it was read: TGTGCCAGCAGCTTAGTCCTAGCGGTTTACAATGAG.

About this clone itself: The read terminates 3 residues before the CDR3 end, so the remaining end is supplied by the germline J gene. The chain has TRBV2 and TRBJ1-6, with D unresolved. The CDR3 is 14 residues long. The germline V gene encodes CDR1 SNHLY and CDR2 FYNNEI. Trimming pared 5 bases from V and 0 bases from J, leaving 5 bases between. This CDR3 reads CASSPGSYNSPLHF. The sequenced part of the CDR3 DNA is TGTGCCAGCAGTCCGGGCTCCTATAATTCACCC.

About this clone: From the germline J gene comes the end of the CDR3, since the read stops 3 residues before it. This chain connects TRBV7-6 to TRBJ2-3; TRBD1 aligns across 9 bases. CDR3 size: 16 residues. Germline CDR1 and CDR2: SGHVS and FNYEAQ. Trimming cost V 5 bases and J 1 base; bases outside gene matches: 7. The CDR3 bases that were read are TGTGCCAGCAGCCCTGGACAGGGGTATCGCACAGATACG. Its translation is CASSPGQGYRTDT. From start to end, the CDR3 is CASSPGQGYRTDTQYF.

Comment on this clone: The CDR3 end falls 3 residues outside the read, so it is completed with the germline J gene. V is TRBV27 and J is TRBJ1-5; D possibly corresponds to TRBD1 (5 bases). From germline, CDR1 is MNHEY and CDR2 SMNVEV (reference sequence). V lost 3 bases to trimming and J lost 4 bases, with 10 bases between them. This CDR3 has 14 amino acids. Partial CDR3 DNA: TGTGCCAGCAGTTTGGTCGGGGGGAATCAGCCC. Its protein is CASSLVGGNQP. The entire CDR3 reads CASSLVGGNQPQHF.

As regards this clone: The CDR3 end lies 3 residues beyond the end of the read and is filled in from the germline J gene. The rearrangement links TRBV6-2 or TRBV6-3 to TRBJ2-5; TRBD1 agrees at 7 bases. V was pared by 5 bases and J by 1 base, with 7 bases of the junction left unmatched. CDR1 MNHEY and CDR2 SVGEGT come from the germline V gene. CDR3 size: 15 residues. The CDR3 DNA, read in part, is TGTGCCAGCAGTCTGGTACAGGGGTTCCAAGAGACC. Its translation: CASSLVQGFQET. The entire CDR3 reads CASSLVQGFQETQYF.

As for this clone: The read ends 3 residues before the CDR3 terminus; that terminus is restored from the germline J gene. The chain has TRBV28 and TRBJ2-1; the D gene is possibly TRBD2 (6 bases). This CDR3 is 14 amino acids long. Trimming removed 7 bases from V and 3 bases from J, with 13 bases in between. Germline lookup yields CDR1 MDHEN and CDR2 SYDVKM. The chain's CDR3 is CASTRDSSYNEQFF. The sequenced part of the CDR3 DNA is TGTGCCAGCACCCGGGACTCTAGCTACAATGAG.

As regards this clone: The observed sequence ends 3 residues before the CDR3 terminus, with the missing tail filled in from the germline J gene. The J gene is TRBJ1-1, the V gene TRBV20-1; D remains unclear. In germline, CDR1 is DFQATT, CDR2 SNEGSKA (reference sequence). The CDR3 has 13 residues. Trimming shortened V by 0 bases and J by 0 bases, and 5 bases separated the two germline ends. CDR3 amino acids: CSARDPLNTEAFF. The part of the CDR3 DNA that was read is TGCAGTGCTAGAGACCCGTTGAACACTGAA.

On this clone: The sequenced fragment ends 3 residues before the CDR3 boundary, so the rest is inferred from the germline J gene. V is TRBV15 and J is TRBJ1-5, with 8 bases fitting TRBD1. Germline assignment: CDR1 LNHNV and CDR2 YYDKDF (reference sequence). The CDR3 length is 14 residues. With 8 bases clipped from V and 6 bases from J, the junction kept 9 bases outside the gene matches. Incomplete CDR3 DNA: TGTGCCACCCGATCAGGGGGCCTTAGTCAGCCC. Its protein product is CATRSGGLSQP. The whole CDR3 region reads CATRSGGLSQPQHF.

About this clone itself: The read is 3 residues too short to cover the CDR3 end, so that end is filled in from the germline J gene. This rearrangement joins TRBV20-1 to TRBJ1-3; D may be TRBD1 (6 bases). This CDR3 is built from 13 residues. The germline V gene encodes CDR1 DFQATT and CDR2 SNEGSKA (reference sequence). V was cut by 3 bases and J by 2 bases, with 8 bases left in between. The CDR3 sequence: CSASTGTGNTIYF. The CDR3 bases that were read are TGCAGTGCTAGCACAGGGACTGGAAACACC.

Remarks on this clone: The read ends 3 residues shy of where the CDR3 ends; the end is completed using the germline J gene. The chain employs TRBV5-1 and TRBJ2-1; D not certain. The CDR3 runs to 14 residues. V was shortened by 0 bases and J by 2 bases, with 6 bases between the two germline ends. Germline assignment: CDR1 SGHRS and CDR2 YFSETQ. Partial CDR3 DNA: TGCGCCAGCAGCTTGGCGCAGGCCTACAATGAG. As protein: CASSLAQAYNE. In full, the CDR3 is CASSLAQAYNEQFF.

The CDR3 protein is CASSIRAGGAPNTEAFF. Incomplete CDR3 DNA: TGTGCCAGTAGTATAAGGGCAGGGGGCGCGCCGAACACTGAA. The V call is TRBV19, the J call TRBJ1-1; the match to TRBD1 covers 8 bases. The read ends 3 residues shy of where the CDR3 ends; the end is completed using the germline J gene. The CDR3 has 17 residues. Unmatched junction bases numbered 9, after V lost 2 bases and J lost 1 base. CDR1 and CDR2 from the germline V gene are LNHDA and SQIVND (reference sequence).

A word on this clone: The read is 3 residues too short to cover the CDR3 end, so that end is filled in from the germline J gene. V and J are TRBV18 and TRBJ1-1, with a weak D call TRBD1 (6 bases). The CDR3 sequence is 15 residues long. The V and J ends lost 3 bases and 1 base respectively, with 12 bases between them. The germline V gene has CDR1 KGHSH and CDR2 LQKENI. CDR3 sequence reads: CASSPGRTANTEAFF. The part of the CDR3 DNA that was read is TGTGCCAGCTCACCGGGGCGGACAGCGAACACTGAA.